This TCR beta chain was documented in a study of regulatory T cells in long-lasting Graves disease. Study-wide context: Prior antithyroid drug treatment in newly diagnosed Graves' patients lasted under 3 months.

Arm-PCR with iRepertoire HTBI primers amplified the CDR3 regions for these TCR beta libraries. TCRdb re-analysed the multiplex PCR reads in MiXCR, keeping a single row per CDR3 protein. The table lists 300,000 to 400,000 distinct CDR3 sequences, about a sixth of them singletons. Time point: newly diagnosed GD, antithyroid drugs for less than 3 months. RNA from PBMCs was the source of the TCR library. At least ten counts were recorded for this clonotype. These same records also appear under a second study, on T cells in Graves' hyperthyroidism and ophthalmopathy. That paper notes: Each patient was aged 18 to 65 and had newly diagnosed hyperthyroidism of under 2 months' duration.

Material: peripheral blood mononuclear cells (PBMCs), obtained at new diagnosis, from a patient treated with antithyroid drugs. This clonotype was obtained from a man aged 40-55 years with Graves disease.

The CDR3 DNA follows: TGCAGTGCTAGAGACATCCCCGTCTCAAGGGATCGCGAGCAGTACTTC. Its protein is CSARDIPVSRDREQYF. The rearrangement joins TRBV20-1 to TRBJ2-7; D unclear. The CDR3 consists of 16 residues. V was shortened by 0 bases and J by 6 bases, with 21 bases between the two germline ends. Germline CDR1 DFQATT, CDR2 SNEGSKA (reference sequence).